The next 10 T cell receptor beta chains were all read from a single sample in a study of blood T cell repertoires in COVID-19. Profiled with immunoSEQ multiplex PCR; TCRdb holds only in-frame clones, not every one. This sample has 270,000 or so clones; approximately 86% occur once, and the top ten carry approximately 2.6%. Sequencing was carried out using PBMCs or T cells enriched from blood (not recorded which). The origin of the receptors is a woman aged 18-29 years who had recovered from COVID-19.

The CDR3, as DNA: TGCAGCGCCGGGACTCCTGAAGCTTTCTTT. Protein product: CSAGTPEAFF. The chain uses TRBV29-1 and TRBJ1-1; a weak D match, TRBD1 (5 bases). The germline gives CDR1 SQVTM, CDR2 ANQGSEA. The CDR3 sequence is 10 residues long. V was shortened by 7 bases and J by 6 bases, with 9 bases between the two germline ends.

The rearrangement uses TRBV5-1 and TRBJ1-1, with a possible D match to TRBD1 (5 bases). Trimming cost V 0 bases and J 6 bases, with 12 bases left between them. Looked up from germline, CDR1 is SGHRS and CDR2 is YFSETQ. This CDR3 comprises 14 residues. In DNA, the CDR3 is TGCGCCAGCAGCTTGGTAGCTCAGGGCTCTGAAGCTTTCTTT. It is translated as CASSLVAQGSEAFF. The full variable domain, its missing parts supplied by reference TRBV5-1 and TRBJ1-1, is KAGVTQTPRYLIKTRGQQVTLSCSPISGHRSVSWYQQTPGQGLQFLFEYFSETQRNKGNFPGRFSGRQFSNSRSEMNVSTLELGDSALYLCASSLVAQGSEAFFGQGTRLTVV.

The chain uses TRBV11-2 and TRBJ2-1; D is ambiguous. Germline-derived CDR1 and CDR2 are SGHAT and FQNNGV. The CDR3 loop spans 16 amino acids. With 3 bases removed from V and 0 bases from J, the gap between germline ends came to 12 bases. The CDR3 nucleotides are TGTGCCAGCAGCTTTCGCCGTACGAGCTCCTACAATGAGCAGTTCTTC. This sequence encodes CASSFRRTSSYNEQFF.

This clone was counted a few times. The J gene is TRBJ1-2, the V gene TRBV30; 7 nucleotides match TRBD1. The CDR3 totals 13 residues. CDR1 and CDR2 from the germline V gene are GTSNPN and SVGIG (reference sequence). Unmatched junction bases numbered 7, after V lost 7 bases and J lost 2 bases. The CDR3 bases are TGTGCCTCGATAGGGGGCAAAAACTATGGCTACACCTTC. It translates to CASIGGKNYGYTF.

The chain has TRBV19 and TRBJ2-3; D possibly corresponds to TRBD2 (6 bases). The V gene's germline CDR1 is LNHDA and CDR2 SQIVND (reference sequence). Trimming removed 1 base from V and 4 bases from J, with 12 bases in between. There are 15 residues in the CDR3. The CDR3 loop reads CASSIGGGTSDTQYF. CDR3 in DNA: TGTGCCAGTAGTATAGGGGGCGGGACCTCAGATACGCAGTATTTT.

The J gene is TRBJ2-1, the V gene TRBV19; D might be TRBD2 (6 bases). Trimming left V 5 bases short and J 7 bases short, with 18 bases between. In germline, CDR1 is LNHDA, CDR2 SQIVND (reference sequence). This CDR3 comprises 15 residues. CDR3 coding DNA: TGTGCCAGTAGTCCTTGGGCGCGGGATGGGAATGAGCAGTTCTTC. Its protein product is CASSPWARDGNEQFF.

This chain joins TRBV19 and TRBJ1-4; D possibly corresponds to TRBD1 (5 bases). From germline, CDR1 is LNHDA and CDR2 SQIVND (reference sequence). V lost 4 bases, J lost 0 bases, and 18 bases lay in between. This CDR3 is built from 18 residues. The CDR3 spells CASSTPGAQRATNEKLFF. CDR3 in DNA: TGTGCCAGTAGTACTCCCGGGGCCCAGCGGGCAACTAATGAAAAACTGTTTTTT.

This sequence joins TRBV19 and TRBJ2-2, with D unclear. The CDR3 contains 16 residues. Trimming removed 2 bases from V and 4 bases from J, with 14 bases in between. Germline assignment: CDR1 LNHDA and CDR2 SQIVND (reference sequence). CDR3 residues: CASSILNGFPTGELFF. The CDR3, as DNA: TGTGCCAGTAGTATACTCAACGGTTTCCCCACCGGGGAGCTGTTTTTT. Together with reference TRBV19 and TRBJ2-2, the CDR3 gives the full variable domain: DGGITQSPKYLFRKEGQNVTLSCEQNLNHDAMYWYRQDPGQGLRLIYYSQIVNDFQKGDIAEGYSVSREKKESFPLTVTSAQKNPTAFYLCASSILNGFPTGELFFGEGSRLTVL.

This clone came up a few times. This sequence joins TRBV7-9 and TRBJ2-7; the D gene is possibly TRBD2 (6 bases). Germline CDR1 SEHNR, CDR2 FQNEAQ (reference sequence). V lost 1 base, J lost 3 bases, and 10 bases lay in between. This CDR3 contains 14 residues. CDR3 nucleotides: TGTGCCAGCAGCTTAGGAGGGCGGGACTACGAGCAGTACTTC. Translated: CASSLGGRDYEQYF.

The V call is TRBV20-1, the J call TRBJ2-1, with 7 bases lining up with TRBD2. V shed 5 bases, J shed 6 bases, and the junction held 1 base outside the gene matches. The CDR3 is made up of 11 amino acids. The germline gives CDR1 DFQATT, CDR2 SNEGSKA (reference sequence). The CDR3: CSAGGGNEQFF. CDR3 DNA: TGCAGTGCTGGGGGGGGCAATGAGCAGTTCTTC.